This T cell receptor (beta chain) emerged from a study of blood T cell repertoires in COVID-19. On the study more broadly: Collection of acute and convalescent COVID-19 samples took place in the United States, Italy and Spain. PBMCs, B-cell-depleted T cells, or T cells were the source of the cDNA or gDNA that made up the material.

The CDR3 covers 13 residues. Germline CDR1 and CDR2: SQVTM and ANQGSEA. V lost 0 bases, J lost 5 bases, and 7 bases lay in between. As processed by the authors: Reference gene primers were amplified, and this amplification served to estimate nucleated cell counts. Profiled with immunoSEQ multiplex PCR; TCRdb holds only in-frame clones, not every one. V and J calls plus clone size are reproduced from that table; the DNA served to infer D and trimming. The data show around 170,000 clones, 84% seen once. The sequence was collected from a young man with active or convalescent COVID-19. The chain joins TRBV29-1 to TRBJ2-2; no definite D call. Sequencing was done on a sample of peripheral blood. The CDR3 DNA is TGCAGCGTTGAAGAACCCGCGACCGGGGAGCTGTTTTTT. Translation gives CSVEEPATGELFF.